This TCR beta chain was captured by sequencing in a study of OX40 agonist ivuxolimab in advanced cancers. On the study more broadly: Males comprised 70% to 90% of the group, whose mean age was about 62 years (range 23 to 79).

Profiled with immunoSEQ multiplex PCR; TCRdb holds only in-frame clones, not every one. The sample yields tens of thousands of clones, over 75% seen once. This clone was seen a single time. Its antigen is undetermined. Patients with a history of autoimmune disease or on systemic immunosuppression were excluded. Germline lookup yields CDR1 MDHEN and CDR2 SYDVKM. This CDR3 region has 17 residues. The J segment lost 8 bases and the V segment lost 6 bases, leaving 16 bases of the junction unmatched. Whole-study results and caveats: Clonal expansion from baseline to week 6 occurred in both CD4+ and CD8+ T cells.

The starting material was CD4+ or CD8+ T cells sorted from blood, obtained in a trial of the OX40 agonist ivuxolimab. The V call is TRBV28, the J call TRBJ1-2, with TRBD1 identical over 12 bases. The receptor was derived from an adult with an advanced solid tumor such as melanoma, head and neck, liver or kidney cancer. The DNA of the CDR3 is TGTGCCAGCAGACCGGGGACAGGGGGCGTTGAAAGAAAAGGCTACACCTTC. Its protein is CASRPGTGGVERKGYTF.